What follows are 9 T cell receptor beta chains derived from one specimen sequenced in a study of CXCR3-negative and CXCR3-positive naive CD8 T cells. With UMI labels, 5' RACE was used to prepare the TRB cDNA libraries. TCRdb reworked the 5' RACE reads into one entry per CDR3 protein, no DNA. The sample holds some 130,000 distinct CDR3 sequences. Sequencing was done on a sample of naive CXCR3- CD8+ T cells from blood. The subset here: CD45RO-CCR7+CD27+CD95- naive CD8+ T cells lacking CXCR3 (TNR3-). These receptors came from a human donor in good health. Some clones in this sample may be carry-over from other donors' samples.

The genes are TRBV7-9 and TRBJ1-2; no DNA is available, so the TRBD1 call from TCRdb remains unchecked. This CDR3 is built from 15 residues. Germline CDR1 and CDR2: SEHNR and FQNEAQ (reference sequence). The CDR3 reads CASQGAVYSRHGYTF.

J is TRBJ2-3 and V is TRBV6-5; the D call from TCRdb, TRBD2, cannot be confirmed without DNA. Germline CDR1 reads MNHEY; CDR2 reads SVGAGI. CDR3 size: 16 residues. CDR3 loop: CASSPTGTSGTDTQYF.

The J gene is TRBJ2-1, the V gene TRBV6-6; there is no DNA to check the TCRdb D call of TRBD1. Germline loops: CDR1 MNHNY, CDR2 SVGAGI (reference sequence). CDR3 length: 14 residues. CDR3 amino acids: CASFRGPGVNEQFF.

This chain links TRBV10-2 with TRBJ2-2. The CDR3 runs to 13 residues. Germline loops: CDR1 WSHSY, CDR2 SAAADI. The CDR3 protein is CASSEPNSGELFF.

The V and J genes are TRBV5-1 and TRBJ2-1; TCRdb selects TRBD1, and the lack of DNA leaves this call unchecked. The CDR3 runs to 14 residues. Looked up from germline, CDR1 is SGHRS and CDR2 is YFSETQ. The CDR3 spells CASVGGSGIHEQFF.

The chain couples TRBV7-9 to TRBJ2-3; the TRBD2 assignment by TCRdb is unverifiable without DNA. This CDR3 region has 18 residues. The germline V gene encodes CDR1 SEHNR and CDR2 FQNEAQ (reference sequence). The CDR3 spells CASSLVPLVAGARDTQYF.

V is TRBV12-3 or TRBV12-4 and J is TRBJ2-7; TCRdb proposes TRBD1, but this gene call is untestable without DNA. The CDR3 is 15 residues long. CDR3 amino acids: CASSSLLKGATEQYF.

The J gene is TRBJ2-5, the V gene TRBV7-2; there is no DNA to check the TCRdb D call of TRBD2. CDR1 and CDR2 (germline): SGHTA, FQGNSA. This CDR3 has 15 amino acids. This CDR3 reads CASSTGLAPGETQYF.

The chain uses TRBV9 and TRBJ2-7; the TCRdb D gene call, TRBD1, has no DNA to confirm it. Germline V gives CDR1 SGDLS, CDR2 YYNGEE. CDR3 length: 15 amino acids. CDR3 region: CASSVGGTRSYEQYF.